This TCR beta chain was found in a study of early T cells in non-severe SARS-CoV-2 infection. Remarks on this clonotype: What it binds is unknown.

Unique molecular identifiers were added to individual cDNA molecules. TCRdb called the 5' RACE reads again in MiXCR, with one record for every CDR3 protein. The repertoire holds tens of thousands of distinct CDR3 sequences, around 7% seen once, with roughly 4.8% in the top ten. Findings and limits, study-wide: Using VDJdb, the matching emphasized anti-spike CD8 responses while missing private and CD4 specificities.

The CDR3 sequence is 17 residues long. J lost 0 bases, V lost 5 bases, and 11 bases had no gene match. CDR1 is SGHVS, CDR2 FQNEAQ, per germline. Sequenced material: whole blood. J is TRBJ1-1 and V is TRBV7-8; TRBD1 aligns across 8 bases. The origin of this receptor is an adult who was a healthcare worker with PCR-confirmed SARS-CoV-2 infection or an uninfected control (not recorded which). The CDR3 DNA sequence: TGTGCCAGCAGCCCAGCAGGGGGCGCCGGATTGAACACTGAAGCTTTCTTT. This codes for CASSPAGGAGLNTEAFF.